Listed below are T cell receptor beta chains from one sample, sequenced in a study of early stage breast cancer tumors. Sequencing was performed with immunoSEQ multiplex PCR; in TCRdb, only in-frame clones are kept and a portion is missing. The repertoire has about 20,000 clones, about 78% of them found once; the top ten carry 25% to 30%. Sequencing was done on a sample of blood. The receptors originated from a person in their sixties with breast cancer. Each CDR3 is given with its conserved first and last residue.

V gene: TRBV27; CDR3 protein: CASSRPGKGDEQFF
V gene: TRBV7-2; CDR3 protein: CASSRTGHTQYF
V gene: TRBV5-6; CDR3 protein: CASSPQVGGGAEAFF
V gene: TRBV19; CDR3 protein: CASSTGTGLYEQYF
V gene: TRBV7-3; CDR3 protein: CASNRGRRLKGDQPQHF
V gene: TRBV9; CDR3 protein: CASSSSSYNEQFF
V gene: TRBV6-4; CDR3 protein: CASSDSAGITGELFF
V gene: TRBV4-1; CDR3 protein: CASRSGAGTRSNNEQFF
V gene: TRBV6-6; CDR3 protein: CASRTGTGELFF
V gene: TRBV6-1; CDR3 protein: CASSEAGQGRNTIYF
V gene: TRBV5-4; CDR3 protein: CASSPGLAGVTANEQFF
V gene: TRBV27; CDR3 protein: CASSLYPGTPYEQYF
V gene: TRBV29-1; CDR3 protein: CSVSQGDRTSKQYF
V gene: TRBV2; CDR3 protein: CASRFGGVVDEQFF
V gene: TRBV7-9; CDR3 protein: CADGTSGNTIYF
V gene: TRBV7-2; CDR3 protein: CASSKTSGGAGANVLTF
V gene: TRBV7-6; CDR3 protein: CASSLDSAEQYF
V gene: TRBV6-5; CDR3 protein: CASSFSGTEAFF
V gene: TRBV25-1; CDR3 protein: CASSISDGTDTQYF
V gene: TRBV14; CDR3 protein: CASSYGRGEYQETQYF
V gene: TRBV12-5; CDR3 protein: CASGSGANEKLFF
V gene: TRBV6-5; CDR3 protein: CASITGGPGELFF